This T cell receptor beta chain was identified in a study of early stage breast cancer tumors. About the research overall: ER+/PR+/HER2- status applied to about 70% of the 16 invasive breast tumors. Average read coverage per sample was 7.5 to 10-fold. Points from the study as a whole: In most of the 16 patients, blood comparison separated tumor from normal breast. Compared with adjacent normal breast tissue, tumors showed roughly 2.4-fold greater T cell density and higher clonality.

For this clone: The target antigen is unknown.

Using immunoSEQ multiplex PCR, the repertoire was profiled, and TCRdb retains in-frame clones only, with some absent. The repertoire holds some 30,000 clones, with almost 85% as singletons. The CDR3 totals 19 residues. The chain has TRBV1 and TRBJ2-2; the D call TRBD1 from the table was never checked on the DNA. TRBV1 is a recognized pseudogene. The sample taken for sequencing was blood. This clonotype originated in a person between 50 and 60 years old with breast cancer. This CDR3 reads CTSSRSVDLGTNNTGELFF. For the CDR3, the DNA is TGCACCAGCAGCCGAAGCGTGGACTTAGGGACAAATAACACCGGGGAGCTGTTTTTT.